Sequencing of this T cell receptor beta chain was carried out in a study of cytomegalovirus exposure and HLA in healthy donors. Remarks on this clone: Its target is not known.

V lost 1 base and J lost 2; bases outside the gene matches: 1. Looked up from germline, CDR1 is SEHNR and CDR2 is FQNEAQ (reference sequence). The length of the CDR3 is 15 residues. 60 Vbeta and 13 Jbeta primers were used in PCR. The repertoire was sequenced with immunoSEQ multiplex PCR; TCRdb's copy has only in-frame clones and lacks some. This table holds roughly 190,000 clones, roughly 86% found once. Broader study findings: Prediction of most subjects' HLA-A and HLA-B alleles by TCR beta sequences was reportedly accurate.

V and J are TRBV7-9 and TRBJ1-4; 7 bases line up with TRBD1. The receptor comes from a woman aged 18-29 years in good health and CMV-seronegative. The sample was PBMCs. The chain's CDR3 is CASSLVTGTNEKLFF. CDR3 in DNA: TGTGCCAGCAGCTTAGTGACAGGGACTAATGAAAAACTGTTTTTT.